Listed below are T cell receptor beta chains from one sample, sequenced in a study of blood T cell repertoires in COVID-19. Sequencing used immunoSEQ multiplex PCR; TCRdb keeps in-frame clones, though not all of them. This table holds approximately 130,000 clones, just under 85% found once. The sequencing input was peripheral blood. These TCRs come from a human donor in a cohort sampled during active COVID-19. The CDR3 runs from the conserved cysteine through the conserved F or W. A D gene is named only where the DNA matches it firmly. Clone size is not always given. Where it is, it says once, few, many or a class for expanded clones.

D gene,V gene,clone size,J gene,CDR3 DNA,CDR3 protein
.,TRBV5-1,.,TRBJ2-7,TGCGCCAGCAGCTTGGTCCAGGGCGCCTACTCCTACGAGCAGTACTTC,CASSLVQGAYSYEQYF
.,TRBV7-8,few,TRBJ2-7,TGTGCCAGCAGCTTAGCGTCTCAGGGGGGCTACGAGCAGTACTTC,CASSLASQGGYEQYF
.,TRBV5-6,.,TRBJ1-1,TGTGCCAGCAGCTTGTATCAGGCCCTGAACACTGAAGCTTTCTTT,CASSLYQALNTEAFF
.,TRBV5-1,few,TRBJ1-1,TGCGCCAGCATGACTGGGAGGGGGAACACTGAAGCTTTCTTT,CASMTGRGNTEAFF
.,TRBV5-4,.,TRBJ2-7,TGTGCCAGCAGCTACGGGACACCGAAGGTCTACGAGCAGTACTTC,CASSYGTPKVYEQYF
.,TRBV19,.,TRBJ1-1,TGTGCCACCTCGACCCGACATGGTGGGGCTACGGACACTGAAGCTTTCTTT,CATSTRHGGATDTEAFF
TRBD1,TRBV11-2,once,TRBJ2-3,TGTGCCAGCAGCTCACAGGGGATGGGGACAGATACGCAGTATTTT,CASSSQGMGTDTQYF
.,TRBV4-1,.,TRBJ1-5,TGCGCCAGCAGCCAAGATCCGGACACTTTTAATCAGCCCCAGCATTTT,CASSQDPDTFNQPQHF
.,TRBV5-6,.,TRBJ1-5,TGTGCCAGCAGCTTGGGAGGCGGGGGGCGACTGCAGCCCCAGCATTTT,CASSLGGGGRLQPQHF
TRBD2,TRBV18,.,TRBJ2-7,TGTGCCAGCTCACCACCCCTAACTAGCGGTGCTTACGAGCAGTACTTC,CASSPPLTSGAYEQYF
.,TRBV18,.,TRBJ1-1,TGTGCCAGCTCACCAGGCATAACAGGTGAGGTTGAAGCTTTCTTT,CASSPGITGEVEAFF
TRBD1,TRBV5-1,.,TRBJ1-2,TGCGCCAGCAGCTTGGACGGGACAGTCTATGGCTACACCTTC,CASSLDGTVYGYTF
TRBD1,TRBV28,.,TRBJ1-1,TGTGCCAGCCAGGACAGGGGGCGTTTGAACACTGAAGCTTTCTTT,CASQDRGRLNTEAFF
.,TRBV4-2,once,TRBJ2-7,TGTGCCAGCAGCCCCGACTCGTCGGGACACTCCTACGAGCAGTACTTC,CASSPDSSGHSYEQYF
TRBD1,TRBV2,.,TRBJ1-1,TGTGCCAGCAGTCGGACGAACCCGGGACAGGGGAACACTGAAGCTTTCTTT,CASSRTNPGQGNTEAFF
TRBD1,TRBV18,.,TRBJ1-2,TGTGCCAGCTCACCAGAGGGGACAGGGTATCGCTATGGCTACACCTTC,CASSPEGTGYRYGYTF
.,TRBV6-6,.,TRBJ2-1,TGTGCCAGCAGACCCAGGGGGGTCTCCACCCGTGAGCAGTTCTTC,CASRPRGVSTREQFF
.,TRBV5-1,.,TRBJ2-5,TGCGCCAGCAGGAGGGACCAAGAGACCCAGTACTTC,CASRRDQETQYF
TRBD2,TRBV10-3,.,TRBJ2-5,TGTGCCATCAGTGAGGGTAGCGGGGGGCTGAGAGAGACCCAGTACTTC,CAISEGSGGLRETQYF
.,TRBV29-1,.,TRBJ1-3,TGCAGCGTTGATCCGGGAGGAAACACCATATATTTT,CSVDPGGNTIYF
.,TRBV4-1,.,TRBJ1-1,TGCGCCAGCAGTCATACAGGGACCACTGAAGCTTTCTTT,CASSHTGTTEAFF
TRBD1,TRBV19,.,TRBJ2-3,TGTGCCAGTAGTATAGACGGGACAGGGGTAGAAGATACGCAGTATTTT,CASSIDGTGVEDTQYF
.,TRBV30,.,TRBJ1-6,TGTGCCTGGAGTGGGCAGTCTAATTCACCCCTCCACTTT,CAWSGQSNSPLHF
TRBD1,TRBV7-3,.,TRBJ2-1,TGTGCCAGCAGCCCTAACCGGGACAGCTACAATGAGCAGTTCTTC,CASSPNRDSYNEQFF
TRBD1,TRBV2,.,TRBJ2-5,TGTGCCAGCAGTGAAGCGGCAGGGGGCACGGAGACCCAGTACTTC,CASSEAAGGTETQYF